The 9 T cell receptor beta chains listed next were all sequenced from one sample in a study of cytotoxic CD8 clonotypes in ibrutinib-treated CLL. Sequenced by immunoSEQ multiplex PCR; TCRdb stores in-frame clones only, minus some. The sample has under 200,000 clones, approximately 80% seen once. Sequencing was performed on PBMCs, taken after 24 months of ibrutinib treatment. These receptors originate from a human donor with chronic lymphocytic leukemia.

The rearrangement uses TRBV2 and TRBJ2-1; the D gene is possibly TRBD2 (5 bases). V was pared by 8 bases and J by 6 bases, with 23 bases between. The CDR3 is made up of 16 amino acids. Per the germline V gene, CDR1 is SNHLY and CDR2 is FYNNEI. Written as DNA, the CDR3 is TGTGCCAGCGACCTAGCTGGATTCCAAACCTTCAATGAGCAGTTCTTC. Translated: CASDLAGFQTFNEQFF.

The V gene is TRBV19, the J gene TRBJ1-4, with D uncertain. Germline CDR1 and CDR2: LNHDA and SQIVND (reference sequence). The CDR3 covers 11 residues. V was trimmed by 5 bases and J by 7 bases, leaving 5 bases between them. CDR3 amino acids: CASSGSEKLFF. Here the CDR3 DNA reads TGTGCCAGTAGTGGTAGTGAAAAACTGTTTTTT. The whole variable domain, remainder taken from reference TRBV19 and TRBJ1-4, is DGGITQSPKYLFRKEGQNVTLSCEQNLNHDAMYWYRQDPGQGLRLIYYSQIVNDFQKGDIAEGYSVSREKKESFPLTVTSAQKNPTAFYLCASSGSEKLFFGSGTQLSVL.

The chain recombines TRBV28 with TRBJ1-1; tentative D call: TRBD1 (6 bases). This CDR3 contains 14 residues. The V gene lost 1 base and the J gene lost 3 bases, with 9 bases spanning the gap. Germline assignment: CDR1 MDHEN and CDR2 SYDVKM. CDR3 sequence: CASSLFAGDTEAFF. The CDR3, as DNA: TGTGCCAGCAGTTTATTTGCAGGGGACACTGAAGCTTTCTTT.

The CDR3, as DNA: TGTGCCAGAGGGGAAACAGGGGTCATGCAGCCCCAGCATTTT. Translated: CARGETGVMQPQHF. This chain uses TRBV9 with TRBJ1-5, with 7 bases that match TRBD1. The V and J ends lost 8 bases and 7 bases, in that order; junction bases with no gene match: 12. This CDR3 has 14 residues. Germline CDR1 is SGDLS and CDR2 is YYNGEE.

The chain is built from TRBV28 and TRBJ2-3; perhaps TRBD1 as D (5 bases). CDR3 length: 15 residues. Germline-derived CDR1 and CDR2 are MDHEN and SYDVKM. The V end was cut by 1 base, the J end by 7 bases, with 15 bases between. CDR3 DNA sequence: TGTGCCAGCAGTTTATCGTCAGGGCCCACGCATACGCAGTATTTT. The encoded protein is CASSLSSGPTHTQYF.

The chain joins TRBV9 to TRBJ2-3, with TRBD2 matching 9 bases. CDR3 length: 13 residues. CDR1 and CDR2 from the germline V gene are SGDLS and YYNGEE. V trimming: 6 bases; J trimming: 5 bases; junction bases outside the gene matches: 4. The CDR3 region is CASNSGRGDTQYF. As DNA, the CDR3 is TGTGCCAGCAATAGCGGGAGAGGAGATACGCAGTATTTT. Together with reference TRBV9 and TRBJ2-3, the CDR3 gives the full variable domain: DSGVTQTPKHLITATGQRVTLRCSPRSGDLSVYWYQQSLDQGLQFLIQYYNGEERAKGNILERFSAQQFPDLHSELNLSSLELGDSALYFCASNSGRGDTQYFGPGTRLTVL.

In this sample, this clone turned up a few times. The CDR3 loop is CASSMRSGSYETQYF. The CDR3 DNA reads as TGTGCCAGTAGTATGCGGAGCGGGAGCTATGAGACCCAGTACTTC. The genes are TRBV19 and TRBJ2-5, with 8 bases matching TRBD2. Germline V gene lookup returns CDR1 LNHDA and CDR2 SQIVND (reference sequence). V gave up 3 bases and J gave up 5 bases; unmatched junction bases: 8. CDR3 length: 15 amino acids. Based on the CDR3 plus reference TRBV19 and TRBJ2-5, the full variable domain is DGGITQSPKYLFRKEGQNVTLSCEQNLNHDAMYWYRQDPGQGLRLIYYSQIVNDFQKGDIAEGYSVSREKKESFPLTVTSAQKNPTAFYLCASSMRSGSYETQYFGPGTRLLVL.

The chain employs TRBV30 and TRBJ1-1; the D gene is possibly TRBD1 (6 bases). In germline, CDR1 is GTSNPN, CDR2 SVGIG (reference sequence). The CDR3 has 14 amino acids. V was clipped by 3 bases and J by 6 bases, with 17 bases between them. The CDR3 nucleotides read TGTGCCTGGAGCCGGGGGGCGGGAGGCCCTGAAGCTTTCTTT. Translated: CAWSRGAGGPEAFF.

The V gene is TRBV5-1, the J gene TRBJ2-3; 14 bases map to TRBD2. The V gene end was trimmed by 3 bases and the J gene end by 4 bases; junction bases not matched to a gene: 7. CDR1 and CDR2 (germline): SGHRS, YFSETQ. This CDR3 spans 17 amino acids. The CDR3 spells CASSWAMTSGGADTQYF. As DNA, the CDR3 is TGCGCCAGCAGCTGGGCGATGACTAGCGGGGGGGCAGATACGCAGTATTTT.